These T cell receptor beta chains were read from a single sample in a study of identical twins. TCRdb recomputed calls from the 5' RACE reads with MiXCR, one row per CDR3 protein. The sample includes 400,000 to 550,000 distinct CDR3 sequences, around 24% of them seen just once. These data also formed part of another study, on T cells expressing NK-cell markers.

Specimen: CD4+ T cells sorted from blood. These receptor sequences come from a woman under 30 in good health. The CDR3 runs from the conserved cysteine through the conserved F or W. D genes are given only for firm matches. The listing skips clone size in some rows; elsewhere it reads once, few, many or a size class.

D	V	size	J	DNA	CDR3
.	TRBV12-3/TRBV12-4	many	TRBJ1-6	TGTGCCAGCCGCCGGTCCGGGCTTAATTCACCCCTCCACTTT	CASRRSGLNSPLHF
.	TRBV20-1	once	TRBJ2-5	TGCAGTGCTAGTACGCGTTTCTCGGAGACCCAGTACTTC	CSASTRFSETQYF
.	TRBV5-1	few	TRBJ1-1	TGCGCCAGCAGCTTGGGACTGGTGAACACTGAAGCTTTCTTT	CASSLGLVNTEAFF
TRBD1	TRBV6-5	.	TRBJ1-1	TGTGCCAGCAGTTACGGGGGACAGGGAAGGACTGAAGCTTTCTTT	CASSYGGQGRTEAFF
TRBD2	TRBV5-1	few	TRBJ2-7	TGCGCCAGCACAAGCGGGGGGGCCGGCTACGAGCAGTACTTC	CASTSGGAGYEQYF
.	TRBV12-3/TRBV12-4	.	TRBJ1-1	TGTGCCAGTCGACAGGTCACTGAAGCTTTCTTT	CASRQVTEAFF
TRBD2	TRBV20-1	.	TRBJ2-3	TGCAGTGCCGAGACTAGCGGGGGTTTTTATACGCAGTATTTT	CSAETSGGFYTQYF
TRBD2	TRBV3-1	many	TRBJ2-3	TGTGCCAGCAGCCATTGGAGCTCTTGGCGGGAGGAAGTTGATACGCAGTATTTT	CASSHWSSWREEVDTQYF
.	TRBV29-1	many	TRBJ1-5	TGCAGCGTAGGGGACGGGGATCAGCCCCAGCATTTT	CSVGDGDQPQHF
TRBD1	TRBV2	few	TRBJ1-2	TGTGCCAGCAGTTTTGACAGGGGAGGGTATGGCTACACCTTC	CASSFDRGGYGYTF
TRBD1	TRBV20-1	.	TRBJ2-5	TGCAGTGCCAGACAGGGTTACCAAGAGACCCAGTACTTC	CSARQGYQETQYF
TRBD1	TRBV3-1	few	TRBJ2-7	TGTGCCAGCAGCCTACAGGGGTACCACGAGCAGTACTTC	CASSLQGYHEQYF
TRBD2	TRBV7-9	.	TRBJ2-7	TGTGCCAGCAGCTTCGGCGGGAGGGCAGCCGAGCAGTACTTC	CASSFGGRAAEQYF
TRBD2	TRBV20-1	few	TRBJ2-5	TGCAGTGCTAGCCGGACTAGCGGTCCGGGAGAGACCCAGTACTTC	CSASRTSGPGETQYF
.	TRBV10-3	few	TRBJ2-2	TGTGCCATCAGTTCCAATGGGGCGGACACCGGGGAGCTGTTTTTT	CAISSNGADTGELFF
TRBD1	TRBV7-9	few	TRBJ1-3	TGTGCCAGCAGCCCGAGGACAGGGTCGACTGGAAACACCATATATTTT	CASSPRTGSTGNTIYF
.	TRBV12-3/TRBV12-4	few	TRBJ1-5	TGTGCCAGCAGTTTAATGTCAGGGTTGGAACAGCCCCAGCATTTT	CASSLMSGLEQPQHF
TRBD2	TRBV5-1	.	TRBJ2-1	TGCGCCAGCAGCTCCTCTAGCGGGGGGTGGGATGAGCAGTTCTTC	CASSSSSGGWDEQFF
.	TRBV12-3/TRBV12-4	.	TRBJ2-7	TGTGCCAGCAGGCGCGGGACTGTCAGGAGCTACGAGCAGTACTTC	CASRRGTVRSYEQYF
.	TRBV9	.	TRBJ2-3	TGTGCCAGCAGCGCGCGCGGGGTCCTCACAGATACGCAGTATTTT	CASSARGVLTDTQYF
TRBD2	TRBV3-1	.	TRBJ2-7	TGTGCCAGCGGGCTAGCGGGGGGCTCCTACGAGCAGTACTTC	CASGLAGGSYEQYF
.	TRBV5-1	few	TRBJ2-4	TGCGCCAGCAGCCCGGGGAGGCTAGCCAAAAACATTCAGTACTTC	CASSPGRLAKNIQYF